The 11 T cell receptor beta chains below come from one sample, sequenced in a study of blood T cell dynamics during melanoma immunotherapy. Noted time point: pre-treatment baseline. Measured with immunoSEQ multiplex PCR; TCRdb has only the in-frame clones, and not every one. The data contain some 5,600 clones, just over 85% of them singletons. This specimen consisted of blood, obtained from a patient treated with checkpoint blockade. Receptors were obtained from a human donor with melanoma.

The gene calls are TRBV4-3 and TRBJ1-5; D remains ambiguous. V was shortened by 0 bases and J by 5 bases, with 11 bases between the two germline ends. In germline, CDR1 is LGHNA, CDR2 YSLEER. There are 15 residues in the CDR3. The CDR3 spells CASSQDLGGHQPQHF. The CDR3 nucleotides are TGCGCCAGCAGCCAAGATCTGGGAGGGCATCAGCCCCAGCATTTT.

There are a few counts of this clone. The chain links TRBV4-1 to TRBJ1-6; weak D call: TRBD1 (6 bases). V lost 4 bases and J lost 7, with 17 bases in between. Looked up from germline, CDR1 is MGHRA and CDR2 is YSYEKL. This CDR3 has 16 amino acids. The CDR3 coding sequence is TGCGCCAGCAGCCTCTCTCCACAGGGAAGCAATTCACCCCTCCACTTT. Protein sequence: CASSLSPQGSNSPLHF.

The CDR3 is CASSSGPFNEQFF. DNA of the CDR3: TGTGCCAGCAGCTCCGGTCCTTTCAATGAGCAGTTCTTC. The chain joins TRBV7-2 to TRBJ2-1; D remains ambiguous. V was clipped by 4 bases and J by 6 bases, with 10 bases between them. Germline CDR1 reads SGHTA; CDR2 reads FQGNSA. The CDR3 runs to 13 residues.

The V gene is TRBV29-1, the J gene TRBJ1-2; TRBD1 matches 11 bases. After removal of 4 bases from V and 4 bases from J, the junction contained 5 bases not matched to a gene. The CDR3 spans 14 residues. Germline V CDR1 and CDR2: SQVTM, ANQGSEA. CDR3 amino acids: CSVGTGGAGYGYTF. CDR3 DNA: TGCAGCGTTGGGACAGGGGGCGCTGGCTATGGCTACACCTTC.

As DNA, the CDR3 is TGTGCCAGCAGCTTACGGCCGGGACAGCCACAAGAGACCCAGTACTTC. Translation gives CASSLRPGQPQETQYF. J is TRBJ2-5 and V is TRBV7-9; 7 positions agree with TRBD1. Trimming cost V 2 bases and J 2 bases; bases outside gene matches: 8. Germline V lookup: CDR1 SEHNR, CDR2 FQNEAQ (reference sequence). The CDR3 is 16 amino acids.

The gene calls are TRBV7-2 and TRBJ1-2, with 7 bases that match TRBD1. There are 16 residues in the CDR3. Germline trimming cut 1 base from V and 5 bases from J; bases unmatched to any gene: 10. Germline V gene lookup returns CDR1 SGHTA and CDR2 FQGNSA. The CDR3 DNA reads TGTGCCAGCAGCTTAGGTACTACAGGGGCCGGATATGGCTACACCTTC. The encoded protein is CASSLGTTGAGYGYTF.

This chain uses TRBV29-1 with TRBJ1-2; D remains ambiguous. V was clipped by 0 bases and J by 4 bases, with 9 bases between them. This CDR3 is built from 13 residues. Germline lookup yields CDR1 SQVTM and CDR2 ANQGSEA. The CDR3, as DNA: TGCAGCGTTGAAGATTTTAGCGGCTATGGCTACACCTTC. This gives the protein CSVEDFSGYGYTF.

As to this clone: The same CDR3 arises from other DNA sequences in this sample as well. The gene calls are TRBV9 and TRBJ1-3, with D possibly being TRBD1 (6 bases). CDR1 and CDR2 from the germline V gene are SGDLS and YYNGEE. The CDR3 is 13 amino acids. The V end was cut by 8 bases, the J end by 6 bases, with 15 bases between. The CDR3 sequence is CASRGRGENTIYF. CDR3 in DNA: TGTGCCAGTCGGGGCAGGGGAGAAAACACCATATATTTT.

The chain links TRBV18 to TRBJ1-2, with TRBD1 identical over 8 bases. Germline CDR1 and CDR2: KGHSH and LQKENI. With 3 bases clipped from V and 8 bases from J, the junction kept 11 bases outside the gene matches. This CDR3 contains 15 residues. The CDR3 reads CASSPRQGPLDGYTF. In DNA form, the CDR3 reads TGTGCCAGCTCACCTCGACAGGGGCCCCTCGACGGCTACACCTTC.

This chain joins TRBV4-3 and TRBJ1-4; 7 nucleotides align to TRBD1. Germline V gene sequence: CDR1 LGHNA, CDR2 YSLEER. The CDR3 has 16 amino acids. Trimming removed 0 bases from V and 5 bases from J; junction bases left unmatched: 6. The CDR3 coding sequence is TGCGCCAGCAGCCAAGATACGCAGGGGGTGAATGAAAAACTGTTTTTT. Its translation: CASSQDTQGVNEKLFF.

The chain couples TRBV11-2 to TRBJ2-2; TRBD2 agrees at 8 bases. V lost 5 bases, J lost 1 base, and 3 bases stayed unmatched. Germline lookup yields CDR1 SGHAT and CDR2 FQNNGV. The length of the CDR3 is 15 residues. In DNA, the CDR3 is TGTGCCAGCAGCGCTAGCGGGCTGAACACCGGGGAGCTGTTTTTT. Its translation is CASSASGLNTGELFF.